This is a list of T cell receptor beta chains from one sample in a study of CD8+ T cells in alopecia areata. Some clones are missing from TCRdb's copy, which holds only in-frame ones; the method was immunoSEQ multiplex PCR. This sample has 150,000 to 200,000 clones, with 65% found just once. The sample in question was CD4+ T cells sorted from blood, obtained at week 4, from a patient treated with tofacitinib. The receptors were gathered from a human donor with alopecia areata. CDR3s include the opening cysteine and the closing phenylalanine or tryptophan. The order of the fields is V gene, J gene, clone size, D gene, CDR3 protein, CDR3 DNA. The D gene is left open where the match is weak. Size is stated for part of the rows, as once, few or many counts, or as a class when the clone is expanded.

>TRBV4-1|TRBJ2-3|once|NA
CASSAIDMGITDTQYF
TGCGCCAGCAGCGCTATCGACATGGGGATTACAGATACGCAGTATTTT
>TRBV30|TRBJ2-7|NA|NA
CAWSEDYEQYF
TGTGCCTGGAGTGAGGACTACGAGCAGTACTTC
>TRBV6-6|TRBJ1-4|few|NA
CASSPTGGGEKLFF
TGTGCCAGCAGCCCGACAGGCGGGGGGGAAAAACTGTTTTTT
>TRBV2|TRBJ2-5|NA|NA
CASRGDQETQYF
TGTGCCAGCAGAGGGGACCAAGAGACCCAGTACTTC
>TRBV6-1|TRBJ1-2|NA|NA
CASSLGQYYGYTF
TGTGCCAGCAGTCTTGGACAGTACTATGGCTACACCTTC
>TRBV23-1|TRBJ1-6|NA|NA
CASSQSRSSYNSPLHF
TGCGCCAGCAGTCAATCGCGGAGCTCCTATAATTCACCCCTCCACTTT
>TRBV19|TRBJ1-6|NA|NA
CASTMGRDGSPLHF
TGTGCCAGCACCATGGGAAGGGACGGTTCACCCCTCCACTTT
>TRBV29-1|TRBJ1-3|NA|NA
CSVDENSGNTIYF
TGCAGCGTTGATGAGAACTCTGGAAACACCATATATTTT
>TRBV5-1|TRBJ2-5|NA|NA
CASSLDVVQETQYF
TGCGCCAGCAGCTTGGACGTGGTCCAAGAGACCCAGTACTTC
>TRBV7-2|TRBJ2-7|few|NA
CASSPVRGYEQYF
TGTGCCAGCAGCCCGGTTCGGGGATACGAGCAGTACTTC
>TRBV30|TRBJ1-1|NA|NA
CAWSGAGGTEAFF
TGTGCCTGGAGTGGAGCTGGTGGGACTGAAGCTTTCTTT
>TRBV29-1|TRBJ2-2|NA|NA
CSVAGGPNTGELFF
TGCAGCGTTGCGGGGGGCCCGAACACCGGGGAGCTGTTTTTT
>TRBV10-3|TRBJ2-5|NA|TRBD2
CAISVRLAGPQGETQYF
TGTGCCATCAGTGTACGACTAGCGGGGCCCCAGGGGGAGACCCAGTACTTC
>TRBV7-8|TRBJ1-5|NA|NA
CASSLDLSGAQHF
TGTGCCAGCAGCTTAGATTTGTCCGGGGCCCAGCATTTT
>TRBV7-9|TRBJ2-2|NA|NA
CASSLVTGRIGELFF
TGTGCCAGCAGCTTAGTCACAGGGAGGATCGGGGAGCTGTTTTTT
>TRBV23-1|TRBJ1-5|NA|NA
CASSRQSASNQPQHF
TGCGCCAGCAGTCGCCAGTCTGCCAGCAATCAGCCCCAGCATTTT
>TRBV7-9|TRBJ2-3|NA|NA
CASSLVRTDTQYF
TGTGCCAGCAGTTTAGTGCGTACAGATACGCAGTATTTT
>TRBV29-1|TRBJ2-3|few|TRBD1
CSGDRVWDTQYF
TGCAGCGGCGACAGGGTCTGGGATACGCAGTATTTT
>TRBV9|TRBJ2-5|NA|NA
CASSVEGWETQYF
TGTGCCAGCAGCGTAGAGGGATGGGAGACCCAGTACTTC
>TRBV5-1|TRBJ2-6|NA|NA
CASSQDTANVLTF
TGCGCCAGCAGCCAGGACACGGCCAACGTCCTGACTTTC
>TRBV4-2|TRBJ1-2|NA|TRBD1
CASSQGVGTGQQVYGYTF
TGTGCCAGCAGCCAAGGGGTTGGGACAGGCCAGCAGGTTTATGGCTACACCTTC
>TRBV4-1|TRBJ1-6|once|NA
CASSQNSYSPLHF
TGCGCCAGCAGCCAAAACAGTTATTCACCCCTCCACTTT
>TRBV4-3|TRBJ2-3|few|NA
CASSSPTTDTQYF
TGCGCCAGCAGCTCCCCAACCACAGATACGCAGTATTTT
>TRBV30|TRBJ1-1|NA|NA
CAWSDRPGVPEAFF
TGTGCCTGGAGTGATCGACCAGGGGTCCCTGAAGCTTTCTTT
>TRBV6-6|TRBJ2-7|NA|NA
CASSYSYGDSYEQYF
TGTGCCAGCAGTTACTCGTACGGGGACTCCTACGAGCAGTACTTC
>TRBV5-4|TRBJ2-1|NA|NA
CASSLTRGWGSEQFF
TGTGCCAGCAGCTTAACCAGGGGATGGGGCAGTGAGCAGTTCTTC
>TRBV7-7|TRBJ2-5|NA|TRBD2
CASSSGLAGGLEETQYF
TGTGCTAGCAGCTCGGGACTAGCGGGGGGGCTCGAAGAGACCCAGTACTTC
>TRBV30|TRBJ1-3|NA|NA
CAWSLRGVSGNTIYF
TGTGCCTGGAGCCTCAGGGGAGTCTCTGGAAACACCATATATTTT
>TRBV5-1|TRBJ1-1|once|NA
CASSLHPAGSTEAFF
TGCGCCAGCAGCTTGCACCCTGCTGGGAGCACTGAAGCTTTCTTT
>TRBV9|TRBJ2-1|NA|TRBD1
CASSAGTDYNEQFF
TGTGCCAGCAGCGCCGGGACAGACTACAATGAGCAGTTCTTC
>TRBV29-1|TRBJ2-3|NA|TRBD1
CSVTGEDTDTQYF
TGCAGCGTGACAGGGGAAGACACAGATACGCAGTATTTT
>TRBV5-4|TRBJ2-6|NA|TRBD1
CASSLGQGVPGANVLTF
TGTGCCAGCAGCTTAGGACAGGGGGTCCCTGGGGCCAACGTCCTGACTTTC
>TRBV5-6|TRBJ1-2|few|NA
CASSLGSYGYTF
TGTGCCAGCAGCTTGGGCAGCTATGGCTACACCTTC
>TRBV29-1|TRBJ1-3|NA|NA
CSVRSTGNTIYF
TGCAGCGTCCGATCGACTGGAAACACCATATATTTT
>TRBV19|TRBJ2-3|few|TRBD2
CASSRSSGAHFTDTQYF
TGTGCCAGTAGTAGGTCTAGCGGGGCGCACTTCACAGATACGCAGTATTTT
>TRBV7-3|TRBJ2-3|few|TRBD2
CASSLAGGVDTQYF
TGTGCCAGCAGCTTAGCGGGGGGGGTGGATACGCAGTATTTT
>TRBV19|TRBJ2-7|few|NA
CASSGAVDEQYF
TGTGCCAGTAGCGGGGCTGTCGACGAGCAGTACTTC
>TRBV11-2|TRBJ1-6|few|NA
CATSGPIYNSPLHF
TGTGCCACATCTGGACCGATATATAATTCACCCCTCCACTTT
>TRBV19|TRBJ2-3|NA|TRBD2
CASTPRGGRTDTQYF
TGTGCCAGTACCCCCCGGGGGGGAAGGACAGATACGCAGTATTTT
>TRBV30|TRBJ2-7|NA|TRBD2
CAWSSGGTEQYF
TGTGCCTGGAGTTCGGGGGGAACCGAGCAGTACTTC